This T cell receptor beta chain emerged from a study of blood T cell repertoires in COVID-19. About the study: COVID-19 samples collected from the United States, Italy and Spain covered acute and convalescent phases. T cells, B-cell-depleted T cells, or PBMCs supplied cDNA or gDNA.

Per the authors' pipeline: How many nucleated cells were present was estimated from reference gene primer amplification. The data were produced by immunoSEQ multiplex PCR, yet TCRdb's version contains in-frame clones alone and is incomplete. The DNA was the basis for D and trimming; V, J and clone size are from that table. The data contain 90,000 to 110,000 clones, 75% to 90% of them singletons. CDR1 is SGHAT, CDR2 FQNNGV, per germline. CDR3 length: 14 residues. The V end lost 2 bases, the J end lost 1 base, and 8 bases lay between the germline ends. Material for sequencing was peripheral blood. The rearrangement joins TRBV11-2 to TRBJ1-1; D unclear. The clonotype was recovered from a woman between 50 and 59 years old with acute or convalescent COVID-19. The CDR3 loop reads CASSLIGKNTEAFF. CDR3 nucleotide sequence: TGTGCCAGCAGCTTAATCGGTAAGAACACTGAAGCTTTCTTT.